This T cell receptor (beta chain) stems from a study of cytomegalovirus exposure and HLA in healthy donors (dated by TCRdb to the late 2010s). The study in broad terms: In an earlier analysis of 550 to 750 of the donors, approximately 300 Gb of sequence data and 90 million to 120 million unique TCR beta sequences from about 190 million T cells were reported. About 300 gigabases of sequencing data and 70 million to 85 million unique TCR sequences were included in an early release covering about 600 HLA-typed donors. Of the 300 to 450 genotyped donors, 70% to 90% were placed in the genetic ancestry cluster associated with self-reported Caucasian donors. The study aimed to test whether signatures of past pathogen exposure could be identified by cataloging public T cell receptors. The T cell repertoires of several hundred subjects were profiled by immunosequencing and related to cytomegalovirus serostatus. Besides the first cohort of around 670 subjects, a separate validation cohort made up of 90 to 150 different subjects was used. To predict cytomegalovirus infection status, the study combined high-throughput TCR immunosequencing, statistical association of individual TCRs with disease status, and machine learning. A later analysis re-examined previously published TCR beta repertoires from 610 or so donors and added high-resolution HLA genotyping to investigate patterns of TCR occurrence. Rather than using new phenotypic data, the later analysis identified candidate immune exposures from TCR beta sequences and from how often those sequences occurred across donors. An earlier analysis of more than 450 of the donors used high-throughput TCR beta sequencing to judge whether each TCR beta V gene segment behaved as functional or pseudogenic. Alongside the repertoire data, information on donor age, sex, ethnicity and CMV serostatus was compiled. A later genetic analysis took genome-wide SNP genotypes for about three fifths of the 666 donors and used that subset as a discovery cohort. Every repertoire in the discovery cohort had been generated on one and the same sequencing platform. HLA typing covered class I and class II loci at four-digit resolution. Typing coverage varied by locus: roughly 629-640 donors for A, B, C, DRB1 and DQB1; more than 500 for DQA1; over 600 for DPA1; 450 to 480 for DPB1. A handful of DR-DQ haplotypes were handled as single units for association and clustering because linkage in the cohort was strong. Across about 370 genotyped donors of the cohort, an average of roughly 200,000 unique TCR beta nucleotide sequences per donor were sequenced, and roughly a sixth of those sequences were non-productive. What the research found in general, with its limitations: When HLA alleles, especially DR and DQ, strongly co-occurred, TCR associations were difficult to assign to individual alleles. According to a later analysis, most CMV-associated TCR beta chains appeared to be HLA-restricted, and the HLA associations seemed to be driven largely by CMV exposure. Roughly uniform sequencing depth across donors was assumed in presence/absence analyses, although this assumption may not hold. A later analysis associated roughly 17,000 TCR beta sequences with specific HLA alleles at a false discovery rate of 0.05. An association between a missense DCLRE1C variant and V-gene and J-gene trimming of TCR beta chains was found in a later genetic analysis and replicated in an independent cohort. Cytomegalovirus status was reported to be diagnosed by the classifier with high specificity and sensitivity in both the original and validation cohorts. In an earlier analysis of roughly 560 of the donors, most TCR beta V segments were observed in productive rearrangements about 87% or about 30% of the time, broadly matching IMGT annotations. A later genetic analysis reported fewer N-insertions in productive TCRs among donors in an Asian-associated ancestry cluster than the roughly 700-donor mean. In a later analysis, the rate of TCR association differed among HLA loci, with DRB1 alleles having the most associated TCRs and HLA-C alleles having the fewest. Correlated functional status among segregating V segments might reflect linkage disequilibrium, but an unknown experimental factor could not be ruled out. The earlier analysis of fewer than 750 of the donors excluded roughly 17 rarely observed V segments, including chromosome 9 orphons, because counts were too low. Only TCR beta chains were sequenced in this cohort, and the absence of alpha or paired-chain data limited detectable features. HLA typing was unavailable for some donors at each locus, so association tests used only the typed subset. For the cohort, immune exposure information was limited to CMV serostatus. A cluster of highly shared sequence variants was judged likely to represent a technical artifact of the sequencing pipeline. According to a later analysis, parvovirus B19, influenza, CMV and Epstein-Barr virus appeared linked to several top co-occurrence clusters. It was suggested by the authors that the approach could potentially be generalized to other disease states and immunological phenotypes. In a later analysis, HLA-associated TCR beta chains were found to be more clonally expanded and to have lower generation probabilities than equally common non-associated chains. In vitro tests confirmed that a few of the cytomegalovirus-associated TCR beta chains recognize cytomegalovirus antigens. While some public TCRs were present in many individuals, most TCR sequences turned up only very rarely across donors. A further reported finding was that TCR beta sequences accurately predicted the HLA-A and HLA-B alleles for most subjects in the first cohort. Some IMGT-functional V segments, including TRBV6-2 and TRBV6-3, could not be distinguished by the 87-base-pair reads and were therefore excluded. In the study, approximately 160 TCR beta chains were listed as associated with cytomegalovirus.

As encoded in the germline V gene (reference sequence), CDR1 is LNHDA while CDR2 is SQIVND. V is cut back by 1 base and J by 2 bases, with 1 base in the junction unmatched. Counted from cysteine to phenylalanine, this CDR3 has 14 amino acids. Only CDR3 DNA remains: 42 bases, in frame from the first base. Libraries were constructed by the immunoSEQ multiplex PCR assay. The multiplex PCR relied on a mix of 60 forward primers for TCR Vbeta segments and 13 reverse primers for TCR Jbeta segments. The CDR3 region of rearranged TCR beta genes was amplified from genomic DNA by a multiplex PCR assay. On the Illumina HiSeq System, the amplified TCR beta libraries were sequenced as 87-base-pair reads. The authors processed their data as follows. Across the 640 or so repertoires, a later analysis counted tens of millions of unique TCR beta chains, roughly 11 million of which were shared by at least two donors. To remove PCR and sequencing errors, raw reads were error-corrected and collapsed into unique sequences using a nearest-neighbor algorithm that merged closely related sequences. V, D and J gene segments were assigned by aligning CDR3 sequences to IMGT reference sequences. Each retained sequence needed at least a six-nucleotide match to both a V gene segment and a J gene segment. Rearrangements were classified as productive when the CDR3 lacked stop codons and remained in frame with V and J, and all other rearrangements were classified as non-productive. Following IMGT convention, CDR3 was defined as the stretch from the second conserved V-encoded cysteine up to the conserved J-encoded phenylalanine. In an earlier analysis of more than 550 of the donors, sequences lacking an unambiguous match to a single V gene segment were excluded. In an earlier analysis of several hundred of the donors, a V segment was called functional when productive rearrangements were above 56.7%, and segregating when the standard deviation between donors exceeded 5%. A statistical classification framework was built for diagnosing cytomegalovirus status from the catalog of TCR beta chain sequences. In a later analysis, TCR nucleotide sequences were compared against IMGT/GENE-DB human TR gene sequences so that V and J genes could be assigned. Using the TCRdist pipeline, a later analysis assigned CDR3 sequences along with most-parsimonious VDJ recombination scenarios. A later analysis defined each TCR beta chain by its CDR3 amino acid sequence plus V-gene family, and excluded reads lacking a unique V-gene family. As a way to deal with suspected cross-contamination and a sequencing artifact, a later analysis dropped nearly 600 nucleotide sequences that were highly shared and had low generation probability. In a later analysis, a clonal expansion index was calculated for each public chain from normalized within-repertoire ranks of inferred template counts. Generation probabilities in a later analysis came from a VDJ recombination model fitted to out-of-frame rearrangements, and those results were checked against IGoR. A later analysis scored TCR-TCR, TCR-HLA and TCR-CMV co-occurrence with hypergeometric tests, applying a repertoire-size bias correction to TCR pairs. In a later analysis, false discovery rates were estimated by permuting HLA or CMV assignments 20 times. In a later analysis, co-occurring TCRs were grouped with DBSCAN, and TCRdist sequence similarity was added when clustering was performed within HLA-allele-positive subsets. Repertoires with fewer than 30,000 or more than 120,000 public chains were left out of co-occurrence clustering, as were five repertoires with anomalous nucleotide sharing. In TCRdb, the immuneACCESS table is reduced to in-frame sequences with V and J assigned. These tables do not hold every clone; where another copy was compared, an unresolved V gene accounts for under half, and the others remain unexplained. V and J calls and clone size are those listed in that table; D and trimming were worked out from the DNA. This sample's table contains more than 60,000 clones. Together, the top ten hold about 15% of the sample.

The cohort was made up of approximately 670 healthy bone marrow donors. Cohort members were all nominally healthy when sampled, although unrecorded immune exposures were likely present. The donor tested CMV seronegative, placing the donor among the 350 or so seronegative members of the cohort. A peripheral blood sample was provided by each donor, and peripheral blood mononuclear cells were used for TCR beta sequencing. Genomic DNA was extracted from the blood cell samples with the Qiagen DNeasy Blood Extraction Kit. In the case of this clone: Its antigen remains unidentified.

This clonotype originated in a boy under 18 in good health and CMV-seronegative. The material sequenced was PBMCs. The V gene is TRBV19 and the J gene is TRBJ2-7; 8 junctional bases match TRBD1. The DNA is TGTGCCAGTAGTATAGGGACAGGGACCTACGAGCAGTACTTC. Its coded protein is CASSIGTGTYEQYF.